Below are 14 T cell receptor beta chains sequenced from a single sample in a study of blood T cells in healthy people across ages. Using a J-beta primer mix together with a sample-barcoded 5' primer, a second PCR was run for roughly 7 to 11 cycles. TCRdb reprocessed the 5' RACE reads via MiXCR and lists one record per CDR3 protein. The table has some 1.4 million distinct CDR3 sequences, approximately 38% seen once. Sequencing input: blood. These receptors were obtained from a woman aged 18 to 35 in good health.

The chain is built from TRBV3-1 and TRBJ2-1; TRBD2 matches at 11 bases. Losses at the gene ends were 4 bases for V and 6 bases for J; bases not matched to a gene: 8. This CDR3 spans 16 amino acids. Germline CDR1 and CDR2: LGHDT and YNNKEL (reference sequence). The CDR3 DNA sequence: TGTGCCAGCAGCCGGCCTTTAGCGGGGGGGTTCAATGAGCAGTTCTTC. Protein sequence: CASSRPLAGGFNEQFF.

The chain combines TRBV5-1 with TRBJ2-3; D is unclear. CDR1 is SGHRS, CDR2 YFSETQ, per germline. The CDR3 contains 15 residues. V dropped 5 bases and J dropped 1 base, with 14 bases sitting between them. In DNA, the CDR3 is TGCGCCAGCAGTTTCAACACTGGCGGCACAGATACGCAGTATTTT. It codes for CASSFNTGGTDTQYF.

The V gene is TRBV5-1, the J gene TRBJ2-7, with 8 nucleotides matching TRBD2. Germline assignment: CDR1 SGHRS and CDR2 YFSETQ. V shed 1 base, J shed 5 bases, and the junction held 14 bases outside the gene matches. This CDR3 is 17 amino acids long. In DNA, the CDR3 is TGCGCCAGCAGCTTGCCCTGGGTAGCGGGAATGATCCACGAGCAGTACTTC. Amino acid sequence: CASSLPWVAGMIHEQYF. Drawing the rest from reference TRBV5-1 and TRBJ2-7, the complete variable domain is KAGVTQTPRYLIKTRGQQVTLSCSPISGHRSVSWYQQTPGQGLQFLFEYFSETQRNKGNFPGRFSGRQFSNSRSEMNVSTLELGDSALYLCASSLPWVAGMIHEQYFGPGTRLTVT.

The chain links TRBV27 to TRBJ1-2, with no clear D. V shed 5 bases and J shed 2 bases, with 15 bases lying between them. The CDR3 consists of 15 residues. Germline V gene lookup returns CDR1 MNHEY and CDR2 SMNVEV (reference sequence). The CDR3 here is CASSHSREKNYGYTF. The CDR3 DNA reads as TGTGCCAGCAGTCACTCCCGGGAGAAGAACTATGGCTACACCTTC.

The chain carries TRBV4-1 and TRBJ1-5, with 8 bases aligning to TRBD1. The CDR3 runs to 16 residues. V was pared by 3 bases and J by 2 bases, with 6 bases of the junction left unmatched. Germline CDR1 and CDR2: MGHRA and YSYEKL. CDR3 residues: CASSHRTGQGNQPQHF. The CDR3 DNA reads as TGCGCCAGCAGCCACCGGACAGGGCAGGGCAATCAGCCCCAGCATTTT.

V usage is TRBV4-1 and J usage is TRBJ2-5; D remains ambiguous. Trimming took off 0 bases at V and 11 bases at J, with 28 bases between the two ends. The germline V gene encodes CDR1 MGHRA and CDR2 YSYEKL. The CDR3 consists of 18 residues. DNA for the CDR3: TGCGCCAGCAGCCAAGACGAGGACCAGCGAACTTCCTACAATGAGCAGTACTTC. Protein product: CASSQDEDQRTSYNEQYF.

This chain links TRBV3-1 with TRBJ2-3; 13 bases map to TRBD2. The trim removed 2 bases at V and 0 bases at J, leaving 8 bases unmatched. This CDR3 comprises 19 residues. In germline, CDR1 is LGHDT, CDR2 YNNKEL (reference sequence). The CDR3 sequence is CASSQLGLAGKESTDTQYF. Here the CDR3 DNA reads TGTGCCAGCAGCCAATTGGGACTAGCGGGGAAAGAAAGCACAGATACGCAGTATTTT.

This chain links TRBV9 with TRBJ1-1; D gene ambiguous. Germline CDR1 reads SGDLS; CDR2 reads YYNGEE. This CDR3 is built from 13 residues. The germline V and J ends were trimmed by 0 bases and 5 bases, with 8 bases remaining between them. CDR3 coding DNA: TGTGCCAGCAGCGTAGAGAGGAGAACTGAAGCTTTCTTT. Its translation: CASSVERRTEAFF.

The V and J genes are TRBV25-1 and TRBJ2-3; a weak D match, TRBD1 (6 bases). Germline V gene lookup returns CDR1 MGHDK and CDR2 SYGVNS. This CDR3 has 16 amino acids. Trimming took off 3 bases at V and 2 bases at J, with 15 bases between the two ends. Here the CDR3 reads CASSERGRGTTDTQYF. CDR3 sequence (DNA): TGTGCCAGCAGTGAGCGAGGCAGGGGTACCACAGATACGCAGTATTTT.

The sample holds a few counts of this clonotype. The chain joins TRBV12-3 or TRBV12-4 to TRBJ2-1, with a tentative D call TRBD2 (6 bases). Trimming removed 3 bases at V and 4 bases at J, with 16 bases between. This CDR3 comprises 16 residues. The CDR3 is CASSFPPYSGYNEQFF. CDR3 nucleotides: TGTGCCAGCAGTTTCCCCCCGTACAGCGGGTACAATGAGCAGTTCTTC.

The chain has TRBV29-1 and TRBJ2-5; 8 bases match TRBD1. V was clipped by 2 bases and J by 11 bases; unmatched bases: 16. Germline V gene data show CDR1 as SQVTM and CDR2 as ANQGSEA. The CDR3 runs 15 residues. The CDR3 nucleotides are TGCAGCGTTGAAAGACGGACAGGGAAAAACAATGAGCAGTACTTC. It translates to CSVERRTGKNNEQYF.

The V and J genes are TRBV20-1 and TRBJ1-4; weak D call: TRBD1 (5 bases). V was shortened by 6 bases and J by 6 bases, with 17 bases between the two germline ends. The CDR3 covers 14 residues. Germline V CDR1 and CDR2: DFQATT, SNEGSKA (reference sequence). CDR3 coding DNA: TGCAGTGCCATCTCGACAGTTGGCCATGAAAAACTGTTTTTT. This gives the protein CSAISTVGHEKLFF.

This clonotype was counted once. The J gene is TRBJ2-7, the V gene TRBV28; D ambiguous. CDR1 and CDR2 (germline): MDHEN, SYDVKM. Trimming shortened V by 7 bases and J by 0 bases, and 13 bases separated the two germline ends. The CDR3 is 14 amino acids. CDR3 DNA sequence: TGTGCCAGCACAGTATTTCACTCCTCCTACGAGCAGTACTTC. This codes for CASTVFHSSYEQYF.

CDR3: CASSLGGLAGGSYNEQFF. CDR3 in DNA: TGCGCCAGCAGCTTGGGGGGACTAGCGGGAGGATCCTACAATGAGCAGTTCTTC. The rearrangement links TRBV5-1 to TRBJ2-1; 15 bases agree with TRBD2. V shed 0 bases and J 1 base; nucleotides not matched to a gene: 2. This CDR3 contains 18 residues. Germline V lookup: CDR1 SGHRS, CDR2 YFSETQ.